The rows below give T cell receptor beta chains drawn from one sample of a study of graft-versus-host responses after intestinal transplantation. The method was immunoSEQ multiplex PCR; TCRdb's version includes in-frame clones alone and lacks a portion of them. This table has tens of thousands of clones, approximately 93% appearing once. The source material was PBMCs, sampled 156 days after intestinal transplant. These TCRs come from a human patient who received an intestinal transplant, so some T cells may come from the graft donor. Each CDR3 is given with its conserved first and last residue. The order of the fields is V gene, D gene, clone size, J gene, CDR3 DNA, CDR3 protein. A D gene is named only where the DNA matches it firmly. The listing skips clone size in some rows; elsewhere it reads once, few, many or a size class.

TRBV30	NA	NA	TRBJ2-7	TGTGCCTGGAGTGTCTCGGGAGCCCACGAGCAGTACTTC	CAWSVSGAHEQYF
TRBV4-1	NA	NA	TRBJ2-3	TGCGCCAGCAGCCAAGGGCCCCACACAGATACGCAGTATTTT	CASSQGPHTDTQYF
TRBV30	NA	once	TRBJ1-1	TGTGCCTGGAGTGGTGGGACAATTATAGGCACTGAAGCTTTCTTT	CAWSGGTIIGTEAFF
TRBV6-1	TRBD2	NA	TRBJ2-7	TGTGCCAGCGATATAGCGGGGCCCTACGAGCAGTACTTC	CASDIAGPYEQYF
TRBV6-6	TRBD1	once	TRBJ2-4	TGTGCCAGCAGTCCCGGACAGGGATGGTCCTTC	CASSPGQGWSF
TRBV5-5	TRBD2	NA	TRBJ2-7	TGTGCCAGCAGCATTTTAGCGGGATACTACGAGCAGTACTTC	CASSILAGYYEQYF
TRBV13	NA	NA	TRBJ1-1	TGTGCCAGCAGCTTGGACACTGAAGCTTTCTTT	CASSLDTEAFF
TRBV19	TRBD2	NA	TRBJ2-1	TGTGCCAGTAGTATTATAGCGGGTGGCCACAATGAGCAGTTCTTC	CASSIIAGGHNEQFF
TRBV5-1	NA	NA	TRBJ1-6	TGCGCCAGCAGCTTAACGGGGTCGGAGTATAATTCACCCCTCCACTTT	CASSLTGSEYNSPLHF
TRBV6-5	NA	NA	TRBJ2-3	TGTGCCAGCAGGGTGGAAATCGCTAGCACAGATACGCAGTATTTT	CASRVEIASTDTQYF
TRBV27	NA	NA	TRBJ2-1	TGTGCCAGCAGTTTAGTAGGGTATGAGCAGTTCTTC	CASSLVGYEQFF
TRBV19	TRBD1	NA	TRBJ1-2	TGTGCCAGTAGTATAGATCTGCAGGGGGCGCGTGGCTACACCTTC	CASSIDLQGARGYTF
TRBV5-1	TRBD1	NA	TRBJ1-2	TGCGCCAGCAGCTTAGATGGGACAGGGAATGGCTACACCTTC	CASSLDGTGNGYTF
TRBV5-6	TRBD2	NA	TRBJ2-7	TGTGCCAGCAGCTTGTGGCGGGAGGGTGGCTACGAGCAGTACTTC	CASSLWREGGYEQYF
TRBV19	NA	NA	TRBJ2-2	TGTGCCAGTAGTATGGGGACGATCGCGAACACCGGGGAGCTGTTTTTT	CASSMGTIANTGELFF
TRBV10-3	TRBD1	once	TRBJ1-3	TGTGCCACCCACGGGACAGACTCTGGAAACACCATATATTTT	CATHGTDSGNTIYF
TRBV18	NA	NA	TRBJ2-7	TGTGCCAGCTCACCGTCCCTTTCATGGGGTAGGGCAGGTCAGTACTTC	CASSPSLSWGRAGQYF
TRBV5-4	NA	NA	TRBJ1-1	TGTGCCAGCAGCTTGGCCGGGGGGCCTGAAGCTTTCTTT	CASSLAGGPEAFF
TRBV4-2	NA	NA	TRBJ2-7	TGTGCCAGCAGCCAAGGACTAGGTTTCTACGAGCAGTACTTC	CASSQGLGFYEQYF
TRBV19	NA	NA	TRBJ1-1	TGTGCCAGTAGTAGGCAGGGACGGAACACTGAAGCTTTCTTT	CASSRQGRNTEAFF
TRBV5-1	NA	NA	TRBJ2-5	TGCGCCAGCAGCTGGGATACAGGGAAGTACCAAGAGACCCAGTACTTC	CASSWDTGKYQETQYF
TRBV4-2	TRBD2	NA	TRBJ2-7	TGTGCCAGCAGCCAAGATGGTACTAGCGTTTCCTACGAGCAGTACTTC	CASSQDGTSVSYEQYF
TRBV9	NA	NA	TRBJ1-2	TGTGCCAGCACTTCCCCAGCGGGCGGTAACTATGGCTACACCTTC	CASTSPAGGNYGYTF
TRBV5-1	TRBD1	NA	TRBJ2-1	TGCGCCAGCAGCCTGACAGGGTTTGGCGATGAGCAGTTCTTC	CASSLTGFGDEQFF
TRBV4-3	NA	NA	TRBJ2-1	TGCGCCAGCAGCCAAGACGAGACAGTGCGATACAATGAGCAGTTCTTC	CASSQDETVRYNEQFF
TRBV4-2	TRBD2	NA	TRBJ2-3	TGTGCCAGCAGCCCCGGGACTAGCGGCACAGATACGCAGTATTTT	CASSPGTSGTDTQYF
TRBV5-1	TRBD2	NA	TRBJ2-7	TGCGCCAGCAGCTTGTCTGGTAGCGGGGTAAGCGAGCAGTACTTC	CASSLSGSGVSEQYF
TRBV11-2	NA	NA	TRBJ2-1	TGTGCCAGCAGCTTCGGCGGTGAGCAGTTCTTC	CASSFGGEQFF
TRBV18	NA	NA	TRBJ2-1	TGTGCCAGCTCACCCAAAAGGTATTACATTGAGCAGTTCTTC	CASSPKRYYIEQFF
TRBV11-2	NA	NA	TRBJ2-2	TGTGCCAGCAGCTACGCTACCCCGACTGCACCCGGCGGGGAGCTGTTTTTT	CASSYATPTAPGGELFF
TRBV5-8	NA	NA	TRBJ2-1	TGTGCCAGCGGGTCCCCAGGGGAGTTTTTTAATGAGCAGTTCTTC	CASGSPGEFFNEQFF
TRBV4-3	NA	NA	TRBJ1-2	TGCGCCAGCAGCCCAAACAGGGTGGACTATGGCTACACCTTC	CASSPNRVDYGYTF
TRBV19	NA	NA	TRBJ2-7	TGTGCCAGTAGTATCAGGGGAGAATCCTACGAGCAGTACTTC	CASSIRGESYEQYF
TRBV7-3	TRBD2	NA	TRBJ2-1	TGTGCCAGCAGCCCGGGACTAGCGGAGGGTAATGAGCAGTTCTTC	CASSPGLAEGNEQFF
TRBV28	NA	once	TRBJ2-7	TGTGCCAGCAGTGGGGGCCTTACCCCCTACGAGCAGTACTTC	CASSGGLTPYEQYF
TRBV15	TRBD2	NA	TRBJ2-7	TGTGCCACCAGCAGAGATCTATGGCGGGAGGGCCAGGACGAGCAGTACTTC	CATSRDLWREGQDEQYF
TRBV29-1	TRBD1	NA	TRBJ2-1	TGCAGCGTTACCGGGACAGGTCATGCGCAGTTCTTC	CSVTGTGHAQFF
TRBV10-2	NA	NA	TRBJ2-3	TGCGCCAGCAGTGACATGGCAGATACGCAGTATTTT	CASSDMADTQYF
TRBV11-3	NA	NA	TRBJ1-1	TGTGCCAGCAGCTTACTTCGGGTCAGCCTGATGAACACTGAAGCTTTCTTT	CASSLLRVSLMNTEAFF
TRBV5-6	TRBD1	NA	TRBJ1-1	TGTGCCAGCAGCCCTTTGGACAGGAGGAACACTGAAGCTTTCTTT	CASSPLDRRNTEAFF
TRBV28	TRBD1	NA	TRBJ1-5	TGTGCCAGCAGTTCTCCCGGGACAGGGGATCAGCCCCAGCATTTT	CASSSPGTGDQPQHF
TRBV19	NA	NA	TRBJ2-1	TGTGCCTCACAGGGCCAGAACTACAATGAGCAGTTCTTC	CASQGQNYNEQFF
TRBV13	TRBD2	NA	TRBJ2-7	TGTGCCAGCGTGTCCGGACTAGCGGGGAACGAGCAGTACTTC	CASVSGLAGNEQYF
TRBV28	NA	NA	TRBJ2-1	TGTGCCAGCAGGGAGTATTCCGGGGCCTACAATGAGCAGTTCTTC	CASREYSGAYNEQFF
TRBV7-7	NA	NA	TRBJ2-5	TGTGCCAGCAGCCCCCTCGTCGGGACCCAGTACTTC	CASSPLVGTQYF
TRBV7-9	NA	NA	TRBJ2-3	TGTGCCAGCAGCTTAATGCTCGATACGCAGTATTTT	CASSLMLDTQYF
TRBV27	NA	NA	TRBJ1-5	TGTGCCAGCAGTTTACAGGGAAGCAATCAGCCCCAGCATTTT	CASSLQGSNQPQHF
TRBV6-5	NA	NA	TRBJ2-1	TGTGCCAGCAGTTATGACAACTACAATGAGCAGTTCTTC	CASSYDNYNEQFF
TRBV11-2	NA	NA	TRBJ2-2	TGTGCCAGCAGCTGCCAGGTAGGGGAGCTGTTTTTT	CASSCQVGELFF
TRBV6-1	NA	NA	TRBJ2-7	TGTGCCAGCAGTGTTGATTTTGGGCTGTCCTACGAGCAGTACTTC	CASSVDFGLSYEQYF
TRBV30	TRBD1	NA	TRBJ2-7	TGTGCCTGGAGTGAAATGGACAGGGCCTACGAGCAGTACTTC	CAWSEMDRAYEQYF
TRBV6-5	TRBD1	NA	TRBJ1-6	TGTGCCAGCAGTTACGGACAGGGTTGGTCACCCCTCCACTTT	CASSYGQGWSPLHF
TRBV4-1	NA	NA	TRBJ2-7	TGCGCCAGCAGCCAAGGAATGGGGGACCCCTACGAGCAGTACTTC	CASSQGMGDPYEQYF
TRBV7-9	TRBD2	NA	TRBJ2-7	TGTGCCAGCAGCTCTACCGGGACTAGCGGGATCTACGAGCAGTACTTC	CASSSTGTSGIYEQYF
TRBV28	TRBD2	NA	TRBJ2-3	TGTGCCAGCAGTTTACTAGCGGGAGGGGGCACAGATACGCAGTATTTT	CASSLLAGGGTDTQYF
TRBV5-6	NA	NA	TRBJ2-5	TGTGCCAGCAGCTCACCACAATCGGGGGAAGAGACCCAGTACTTC	CASSSPQSGEETQYF
TRBV10-1	NA	NA	TRBJ1-6	TGCGCCAGCAGTGAGTCGACGGGGACCCTCCACTTT	CASSESTGTLHF
TRBV10-3	TRBD2	NA	TRBJ2-1	TGTGCCATCAGTGGGTTAGCGGGAGAGCATGAGCAGTTCTTC	CAISGLAGEHEQFF
TRBV6-1	NA	NA	TRBJ2-7	TGTGCCAGCAGTGAAGAGTATAAAGGAGGACAGCCCTACGAGCAGTACTTC	CASSEEYKGGQPYEQYF
TRBV6-6	NA	NA	TRBJ2-7	TGTGCCAGCAGTTACTCAGGGGGGGAGTACGAGCAGTACTTC	CASSYSGGEYEQYF